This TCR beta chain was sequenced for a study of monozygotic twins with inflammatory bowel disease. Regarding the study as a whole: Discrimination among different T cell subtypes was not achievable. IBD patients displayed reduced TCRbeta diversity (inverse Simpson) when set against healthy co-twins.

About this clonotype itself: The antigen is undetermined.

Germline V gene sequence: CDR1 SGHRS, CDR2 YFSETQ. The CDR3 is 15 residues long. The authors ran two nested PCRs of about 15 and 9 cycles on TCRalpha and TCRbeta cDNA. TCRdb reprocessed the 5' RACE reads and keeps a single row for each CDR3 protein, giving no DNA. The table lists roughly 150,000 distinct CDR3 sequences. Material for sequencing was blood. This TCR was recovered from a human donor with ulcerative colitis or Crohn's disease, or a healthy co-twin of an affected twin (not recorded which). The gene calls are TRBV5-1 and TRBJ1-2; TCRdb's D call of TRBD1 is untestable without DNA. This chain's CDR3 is CASSPWGTTEDGYTF.